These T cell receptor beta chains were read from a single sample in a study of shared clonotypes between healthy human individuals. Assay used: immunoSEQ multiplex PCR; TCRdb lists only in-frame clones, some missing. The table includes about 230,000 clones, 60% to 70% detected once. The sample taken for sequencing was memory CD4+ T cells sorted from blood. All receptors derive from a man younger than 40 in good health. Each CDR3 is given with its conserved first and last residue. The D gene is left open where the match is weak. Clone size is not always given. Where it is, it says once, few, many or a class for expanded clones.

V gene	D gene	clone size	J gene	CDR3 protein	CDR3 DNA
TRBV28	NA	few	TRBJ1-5	CASSLDNSNQPQHF	TGTGCCAGCAGTTTGGATAATAGCAATCAGCCCCAGCATTTT
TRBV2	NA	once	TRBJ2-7	CASSEQGSLYEQYF	TGTGCCAGCAGTGAACAGGGAAGTCTCTACGAGCAGTACTTC
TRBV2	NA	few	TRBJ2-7	CASSEILAAGNTYEQYF	TGTGCCAGCAGTGAGATCTTGGCGGCAGGGAATACGTACGAGCAGTACTTC
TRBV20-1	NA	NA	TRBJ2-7	CSAVRSEQYF	TGCAGTGCTGTGAGGAGCGAGCAGTACTTC
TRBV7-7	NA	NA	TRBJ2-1	CASSPHPAGSEQFF	TGTGCTAGCAGTCCCCACCCAGCAGGCTCGGAGCAGTTCTTC
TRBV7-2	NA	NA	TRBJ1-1	CASSYISGWVAFF	TGTGCCAGCAGCTATATATCAGGGTGGGTAGCTTTCTTT
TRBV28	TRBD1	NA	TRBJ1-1	CASMRQGRTEAFF	TGTGCCAGCATGAGACAGGGGAGGACTGAAGCTTTCTTT
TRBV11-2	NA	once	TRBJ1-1	CASSLNANGATEAFF	TGTGCCAGCAGCTTAAACGCCAACGGGGCTACTGAAGCTTTCTTT
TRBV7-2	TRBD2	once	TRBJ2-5	CASSPGGSGGTQYF	TGTGCCAGCAGCCCCGGGGGCAGCGGGGGGACCCAGTACTTC
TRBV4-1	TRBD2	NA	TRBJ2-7	CASSHPGQILAGGPYEQYF	TGCGCCAGCAGCCATCCGGGACAGATACTAGCGGGAGGGCCGTACGAGCAGTACTTC
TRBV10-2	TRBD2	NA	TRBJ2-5	CASRREGRETQYF	TGCGCCAGCAGAAGGGAGGGCCGGGAGACCCAGTACTTC
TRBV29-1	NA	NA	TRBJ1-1	CSVAWGGDTEAFF	TGCAGCGTTGCTTGGGGGGGGGACACTGAAGCTTTCTTT
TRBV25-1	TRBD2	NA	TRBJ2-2	CASSVAGGRTGELFF	TGTGCCAGCAGTGTGGCGGGGGGCCGAACCGGGGAGCTGTTTTTT
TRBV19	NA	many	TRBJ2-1	CASSKRGDSYNEQFF	TGTGCCAGTAGTAAACGGGGCGACTCCTACAATGAGCAGTTCTTC
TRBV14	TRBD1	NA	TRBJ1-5	CASSSDRVYQPQHF	TGTGCCAGCAGCTCCGACAGGGTTTATCAGCCCCAGCATTTT
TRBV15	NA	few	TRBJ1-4	CATSRSQERAEKLFF	TGTGCCACCAGCAGAAGCCAAGAACGGGCTGAAAAACTGTTTTTT
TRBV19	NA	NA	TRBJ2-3	CASSKGIEDTQYF	TGTGCCAGTAGTAAGGGGATAGAGGATACGCAGTATTTT
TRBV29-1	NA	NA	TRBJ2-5	CSVEDATQYF	TGCAGCGTTGAAGATGCGACCCAGTACTTC
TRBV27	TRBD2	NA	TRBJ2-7	CASSLQGGRDSRYEQYF	TGTGCCAGCAGTCTCCAGGGCGGGAGGGACTCCCGCTACGAGCAGTACTTC
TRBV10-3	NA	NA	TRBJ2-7	CAISVGPQGSEYEQYF	TGTGCCATCAGTGTAGGTCCGCAGGGTTCAGAGTACGAGCAGTACTTC
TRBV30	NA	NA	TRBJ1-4	CGLEVHTEKLFF	TGTGGCCTTGAGGTGCATACCGAAAAACTGTTTTTT
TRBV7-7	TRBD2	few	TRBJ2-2	CASSLGLAGPGELFF	TGTGCTAGCAGCTTGGGACTAGCGGGACCCGGGGAGCTGTTTTTT
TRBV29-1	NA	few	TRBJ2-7	CSVVGLLRDEQYF	TGCAGCGTTGTAGGATTATTGAGGGACGAGCAGTACTTC
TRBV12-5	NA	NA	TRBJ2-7	CASGPGSSYEQYF	TGTGCTAGTGGCCCGGGCTCTTCCTACGAGCAGTACTTC
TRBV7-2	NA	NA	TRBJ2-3	CASSFGQDPDTQYF	TGTGCCAGCAGCTTTGGCCAAGATCCAGATACGCAGTATTTT
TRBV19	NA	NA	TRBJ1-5	CASSPIAGVNSNQPQHF	TGTGCCAGTAGTCCAATAGCAGGGGTTAATAGCAATCAGCCCCAGCATTTT
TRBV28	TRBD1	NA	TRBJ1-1	CARKTGAGTIAFF	TGTGCCAGGAAGACAGGGGCCGGGACTATCGCTTTCTTT
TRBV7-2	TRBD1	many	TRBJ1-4	CASSGDSNNEKLFF	TGTGCCAGCAGCGGGGACAGTAATAATGAAAAACTGTTTTTT
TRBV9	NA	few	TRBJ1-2	CASSVGWGLSYGYTF	TGTGCCAGCAGCGTAGGCTGGGGGCTATCCTATGGCTACACCTTC
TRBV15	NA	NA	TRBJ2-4	CATRGTLAKNIQYF	TGTGCCACCAGGGGGACACTAGCCAAAAACATTCAGTACTTC
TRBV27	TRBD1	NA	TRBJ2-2	CASSSGQAFTGELFF	TGTGCCAGCAGCTCAGGACAGGCGTTCACCGGGGAGCTGTTTTTT
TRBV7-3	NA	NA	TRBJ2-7	CASSLLGMSEQYF	TGTGCCAGCAGCTTACTGGGAATGAGCGAGCAGTACTTC
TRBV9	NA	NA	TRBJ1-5	CASSVGEGQPQHF	TGTGCCAGCAGCGTAGGTGAGGGGCAGCCCCAGCATTTT
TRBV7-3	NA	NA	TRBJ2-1	CASSPSRLVSGEQFF	TGTGCCAGCAGCCCGTCCCGACTAGTAAGCGGTGAGCAGTTCTTC
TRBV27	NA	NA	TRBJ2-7	CASSFTASSYEQYF	TGTGCCAGCAGTTTCACCGCAAGCTCCTACGAGCAGTACTTC
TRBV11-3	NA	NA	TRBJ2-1	CASSFTVNEQFF	TGTGCCAGCAGCTTTACGGTCAATGAGCAGTTCTTC
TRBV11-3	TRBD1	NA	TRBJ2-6	CASSLNTGQGNSGANVLTF	TGTGCCAGCAGCTTGAACACGGGACAGGGGAACTCTGGGGCCAACGTCCTGACTTTC
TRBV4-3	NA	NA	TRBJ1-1	CASSQDRRTEAFF	TGCGCCAGCAGCCAAGATCGTCGAACTGAAGCTTTCTTT
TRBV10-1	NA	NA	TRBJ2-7	CASSDGDTIYEQYF	TGCGCCAGCAGTGACGGGGACACGATCTACGAGCAGTACTTC
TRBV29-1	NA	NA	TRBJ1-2	CSAGTHGGENGYTF	TGCAGCGCTGGGACCCACGGAGGTGAAAATGGCTACACCTTC
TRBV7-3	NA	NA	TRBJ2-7	CASSLRHLYEQYF	TGTGCCAGCAGCTTAAGGCACCTTTACGAGCAGTACTTC
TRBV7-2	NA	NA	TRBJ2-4	CASSAGLAKNIQYF	TGTGCCAGCAGCGCGGGACTAGCCAAAAACATTCAGTACTTC
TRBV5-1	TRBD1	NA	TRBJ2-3	CASSLAGRGITDTQYF	TGCGCCAGCAGCTTGGCGGGCAGGGGGATCACAGATACGCAGTATTTT
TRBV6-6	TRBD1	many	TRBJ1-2	CASSYYAGTGYGYTF	TGTGCCAGCAGTTACTATGCCGGGACAGGCTATGGCTACACCTTC
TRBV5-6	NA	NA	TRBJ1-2	CASSLDMNRGGYTF	TGTGCCAGCAGCTTGGACATGAACCGAGGGGGCTACACCTTC
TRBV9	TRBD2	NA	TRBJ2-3	CASSVDLAGGSMDTQYF	TGTGCCAGCAGCGTAGATCTTGCGGGAGGTTCGATGGATACGCAGTATTTT
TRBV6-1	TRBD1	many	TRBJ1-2	CASSAGTGGNYGYTF	TGTGCCAGCAGTGCCGGGACAGGGGGCAACTATGGCTACACCTTC
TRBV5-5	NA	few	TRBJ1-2	CASSLDVANYGYTF	TGTGCCAGCAGCTTGGACGTCGCTAACTATGGCTACACCTTC
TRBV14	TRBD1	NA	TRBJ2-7	CASSPTGGAYEQYF	TGTGCCAGCAGCCCGACAGGGGGTGCCTACGAGCAGTACTTC
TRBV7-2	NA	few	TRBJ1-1	CASSLSPAFNTEAFF	TGTGCCAGCAGCTTATCCCCGGCATTCAACACTGAAGCTTTCTTT
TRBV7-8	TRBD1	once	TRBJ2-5	CASSWGTARQETQYF	TGTGCCAGCAGCTGGGGGACAGCGAGACAAGAGACCCAGTACTTC
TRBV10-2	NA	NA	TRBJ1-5	CASRADSGGNQPQHF	TGCGCCAGCAGGGCGGACAGCGGAGGGAATCAGCCCCAGCATTTT
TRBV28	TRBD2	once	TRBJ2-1	CASRGGRALVDEQFF	TGTGCCAGCAGGGGCGGGAGGGCCTTAGTAGATGAGCAGTTCTTC